These 9 T cell receptor beta chains originate from one sample sequenced in a study of T cells in Graves' hyperthyroidism and ophthalmopathy. The CDR3 regions of TCR beta were amplified from RNA transcripts. An initial round of RT-PCR targeting the TCR CDR3 relied on the HTBI primer set. TCRdb re-derived calls from the multiplex PCR reads in MiXCR, one entry per CDR3 protein. The sample consists of under 350,000 distinct CDR3 sequences, 18% of them appearing once. The sequenced sample was blood. Source of these receptors: a woman between 50 and 59 years old with Graves' hyperthyroidism.

The V and J genes are TRBV7-6 and TRBJ2-3; 9 bases line up with TRBD2. The germline CDR1 and CDR2 sequences are SGHVS and FNYEAQ. J gave up 2 bases and V 3 bases, and 3 bases lay outside the gene matches. This CDR3 is 15 amino acids long. The CDR3 is CASSFAGGVTDTQYF. For the CDR3, the DNA is TGTGCCAGCAGCTTTGCGGGAGGGGTCACAGATACGCAGTATTTT.

This clonotype was picked up many times. CDR3 sequence: CSAGTLGLKGNGYTF. CDR3 bases: TGCAGTGCTGGCACTCTGGGGCTCAAGGGGAATGGCTACACCTTC. The chain recombines TRBV20-1 with TRBJ1-2; D is perhaps TRBD1 (5 bases). The V gene lost 5 bases and the J gene lost 6 bases, with 22 bases spanning the gap. This CDR3 has 15 residues. From germline, CDR1 is DFQATT and CDR2 SNEGSKA (reference sequence).

This clonotype was recorded many times. The chain is built from TRBV5-1 and TRBJ1-1, with D possibly TRBD1 on 5 matching bases. The germline V gene has CDR1 SGHRS and CDR2 YFSETQ. Trimming shortened V by 7 bases and J by 3 bases, and 16 bases separated the two germline ends. The CDR3 runs 14 residues. The CDR3 here is CASLGRPGDTEAFF. Here the CDR3 DNA reads TGCGCCAGCCTCGGGAGACCGGGGGACACTGAAGCTTTCTTT.

This clonotype has ten or more counts. The rearrangement links TRBV7-2 to TRBJ1-1; no firm D call. Germline V gives CDR1 SGHTA, CDR2 FQGNSA. V was shortened by 7 bases and J by 1 base, with 10 bases between the two germline ends. This CDR3 has 13 residues. CDR3 sequence (DNA): TGTGCCAGCACCACTTCATCGAACACTGAAGCTTTCTTT. Residues: CASTTSSNTEAFF.

The rearrangement joins TRBV6-1 to TRBJ2-2; D remains ambiguous. Near its end, the DNA agrees better with TRBJ1-1, so the J call may be wrong. This CDR3 has 9 amino acids. Germline V gene sequence: CDR1 MNHNS, CDR2 SASEGT. In nucleotides, the CDR3 is TGTGCCAGCTCCCCGGGAGCTTTCTTT. It encodes CASSPGAFF.

V gene TRBV7-9 combines with J gene TRBJ2-5; D possibly corresponds to TRBD1 (6 bases). This CDR3 has 14 residues. The V and J ends lost 8 bases and 1 base respectively, with 14 bases between them. The germline V gene encodes CDR1 SEHNR and CDR2 FQNEAQ (reference sequence). The CDR3 nucleotides read TGTGCCAGCGGTCGAGGGGGTTTCCAAGAGACCCAGTACTTC. It yields the protein CASGRGGFQETQYF. The full variable domain, with the rest looked up from reference TRBV7-9 and TRBJ2-5, is DTGVSQNPRHKITKRGQNVTFRCDPISEHNRLYWYRQTLGQGPEFLTYFQNEAQLEKSRLLSDRFSAERPKGSFSTLEIQRTEQGDSAMYLCASGRGGFQETQYFGPGTRLLVL.

The chain couples TRBV7-2 to TRBJ2-3; D may be TRBD2 (5 bases). CDR1 and CDR2 (germline): SGHTA, FQGNSA. Between the trimmed V and J ends, which lost 5 bases and 3 bases, there was a span of 15 bases. The CDR3 extends over 15 amino acids. CDR3: CASSPERRPTDTQYF. CDR3 bases: TGTGCCAGCAGCCCCGAGCGGCGACCAACAGATACGCAGTATTTT.

This chain links TRBV7-2 with TRBJ2-3, with 8 bases aligning to TRBD1. V shed 7 bases and J 0 bases; nucleotides not matched to a gene: 9. CDR1 and CDR2 from the germline V gene are SGHTA and FQGNSA. This CDR3 has 16 residues. CDR3 in amino acids: CASNPSTGGSTDTQYF. The DNA of the CDR3 is TGTGCCAGCAATCCCTCAACAGGGGGGAGCACAGATACGCAGTATTTT.

This clonotype came up many times. This chain joins TRBV18 and TRBJ1-5; TRBD1 agrees at 8 bases. CDR1 is KGHSH and CDR2 is LQKENI in the germline V gene. CDR3 length: 16 amino acids. Trimming took 2 bases from V and 3 from J; bases not matched to a gene: 6. DNA of the CDR3: TGTGCCAGCTCACCAGGGCAGGGGGCTCTCAATCAGCCCCAGCATTTT. It is translated as CASSPGQGALNQPQHF.